This TCR beta chain was sequenced in a study of radiation and T cells in renal cell carcinoma. TCRdb's copy holds only in-frame clones and misses some; the assay was immunoSEQ multiplex PCR. This sample carries around 100,000 clones, around 84% of them seen once, and the ten largest clones take roughly 7.9%. Time point denoted: blood 4 weeks post-SBRT, at nephrectomy. Treatment indicated: 15 Gy SBRT to primary tumor, nephrectomy 4 weeks later. V shed 7 bases and J 4 bases; nucleotides not matched to a gene: 1. Germline V lookup: CDR1 SNHLY, CDR2 FYNNEI. This CDR3 is 12 amino acids long. The chain is built from TRBV2 and TRBJ2-5; 9 positions agree with TRBD2. This sequence was found in a man in his 60s with renal cell carcinoma. Sequenced here: blood, sampled from a patient whose treatment included radiotherapy and nephrectomy. CDR3 in amino acids: CASKLAGETQYF. In DNA form, the CDR3 reads TGTGCCAGCAAACTAGCGGGAGAGACCCAGTACTTC. The complete variable domain, with remaining parts taken from reference TRBV2 and TRBJ2-5, reads EPEVTQTPSHQVTQMGQEVILRCVPISNHLYFYWYRQILGQKVEFLVSFYNNEISEKSEIFDDQFSVERPDGSNFTLKIRSTKLEDSAMYFCASKLAGETQYFGPGTRLLVL.